These T cell receptor beta chains were read from a single sample in a study of molecular identifiers for immune sequencing clone quantification. TCRdb re-called the PCR reads through MiXCR, storing one row per CDR3 protein. Here the sample spans about 630,000 distinct CDR3 sequences, about 25% being singletons. The specimen was naive CD8+ T cells from blood, with Jurkat cell RNA spiked in. The receptors were sampled from a human donor in good health. Some libraries in this study had Jurkat cell RNA spiked in. Both conserved end residues are part of each CDR3. Each record gives: D gene, clone size, J gene, V gene, CDR3 protein, CDR3 DNA. The D gene is left open where the match is weak. A clone size is listed for some rows: how often the clone was seen (once, few, many), or a class if it is expanded.

D gene: TRBD2
clone size: many
J gene: TRBJ2-7
V gene: TRBV5-1
CDR3 protein: CASSLFPLAGGVGVSYEQYF
CDR3 DNA: TGCGCCAGCAGCTTATTTCCTCTAGCGGGAGGGGTCGGCGTGTCCTACGAGCAGTACTTC

D gene: -
clone size: -
J gene: TRBJ2-1
V gene: TRBV7-6
CDR3 protein: CASSPYKYNEQLF
CDR3 DNA: TGTGCCAGCAGCCCCTACAAATACAATGAGCAGCTCTTC

D gene: -
clone size: many
J gene: TRBJ1-1
V gene: TRBV6-5
CDR3 protein: CASSYSWGGYKNTEAFF
CDR3 DNA: TGTGCCAGCAGTTACTCGTGGGGGGGGTATAAGAACACTGAAGCTTTCTTT

D gene: TRBD2
clone size: many
J gene: TRBJ2-3
V gene: TRBV14
CDR3 protein: CASSQTSGVTDTQYF
CDR3 DNA: TGTGCCAGCAGCCAGACTAGCGGCGTCACAGATACGCAGTATTTT

D gene: -
clone size: -
J gene: TRBJ2-1
V gene: TRBV12-3/TRBV12-4
CDR3 protein: CASSTDYSYNEQFF
CDR3 DNA: TGTGCCAGCAGTACGGACTACTCCTACAATGAGCAGTTCTTC

D gene: TRBD2
clone size: many
J gene: TRBJ2-7
V gene: TRBV4-1
CDR3 protein: CASSQDWGGVYEQYF
CDR3 DNA: TGCGCCAGCAGCCAAGATTGGGGAGGGGTCTACGAGCAGTACTTC

D gene: -
clone size: few
J gene: TRBJ2-3
V gene: TRBV20-1
CDR3 protein: CSARTRNTDTQYF
CDR3 DNA: TGCAGTGCTAGAACGAGGAACACAGATACGCAGTATTTT

D gene: -
clone size: many
J gene: TRBJ2-7
V gene: TRBV27
CDR3 protein: CASSAGLTYEQYF
CDR3 DNA: TGTGCCAGCAGTGCGGGCCTTACCTACGAGCAGTACTTC

D gene: TRBD2
clone size: few
J gene: TRBJ2-3
V gene: TRBV3-1
CDR3 protein: CASSQTKKRGGVTDTQYF
CDR3 DNA: TGTGCCAGCAGCCAAACAAAGAAGCGGGGGGGCGTCACAGATACGCAGTATTTT

D gene: -
clone size: few
J gene: TRBJ2-2
V gene: TRBV27
CDR3 protein: CASSSQHPTPGDIGELFF
CDR3 DNA: TGTGCCAGCAGTTCCCAGCATCCTACCCCAGGTGATATCGGGGAGCTGTTTTTT

D gene: TRBD2
clone size: many
J gene: TRBJ2-3
V gene: TRBV20-1
CDR3 protein: CSASSRGSGTDTQYF
CDR3 DNA: TGCAGTGCTAGTAGTCGCGGGAGTGGCACAGATACGCAGTATTTT

D gene: TRBD1
clone size: -
J gene: TRBJ1-4
V gene: TRBV4-1
CDR3 protein: CASGTGVEKLFF
CDR3 DNA: TGCGCCAGCGGGACAGGGGTTGAAAAACTGTTTTTT

D gene: -
clone size: -
J gene: TRBJ2-7
V gene: TRBV29-1
CDR3 protein: CSVEEGAPEQYF
CDR3 DNA: TGCAGCGTTGAGGAGGGGGCGCCCGAGCAGTACTTC

D gene: -
clone size: few
J gene: TRBJ2-3
V gene: TRBV25-1
CDR3 protein: CASSDPLSDKDTQYF
CDR3 DNA: TGTGCCAGCAGTGACCCTCTCTCGGACAAGGATACGCAGTATTTT

D gene: -
clone size: -
J gene: TRBJ2-7
V gene: TRBV6-1
CDR3 protein: CASIWTPGYYEQYF
CDR3 DNA: TGTGCCAGCATTTGGACTCCCGGTTACTACGAGCAGTACTTC

D gene: TRBD2
clone size: -
J gene: TRBJ2-5
V gene: TRBV3-1
CDR3 protein: CASSQVSSGGQETQYF
CDR3 DNA: TGTGCCAGCAGCCAAGTGTCTAGCGGGGGGCAAGAGACCCAGTACTTC

D gene: -
clone size: many
J gene: TRBJ2-3
V gene: TRBV7-2
CDR3 protein: CASSLGYPPRADTQYF
CDR3 DNA: TGTGCCAGCAGCTTGGGGTATCCGCCCCGGGCAGATACGCAGTATTTT

D gene: -
clone size: few
J gene: TRBJ2-7
V gene: TRBV7-2
CDR3 protein: CASSPTDTYEQYF
CDR3 DNA: TGTGCCAGCAGCCCGACAGACACGTACGAGCAGTACTTC

D gene: -
clone size: many
J gene: TRBJ1-5
V gene: TRBV6-1
CDR3 protein: CASSEGYQPQHF
CDR3 DNA: TGTGCCAGCAGTGAAGGATATCAGCCCCAGCATTTT

D gene: -
clone size: many
J gene: TRBJ1-2
V gene: TRBV3-1
CDR3 protein: CASSQERKTYYNYGYTF
CDR3 DNA: TGTGCCAGCAGCCAAGAACGGAAGACATACTATAACTATGGCTACACCTTC

D gene: -
clone size: many
J gene: TRBJ1-2
V gene: TRBV27
CDR3 protein: CASSFEGTYGYTF
CDR3 DNA: TGTGCCAGCAGTTTTGAGGGGACCTATGGCTACACCTTC

D gene: -
clone size: -
J gene: TRBJ2-7
V gene: TRBV12-3/TRBV12-4
CDR3 protein: CASSLIVLHEQYF
CDR3 DNA: TGTGCCAGCAGTTTAATTGTGCTCCACGAGCAGTACTTC

D gene: TRBD1
clone size: few
J gene: TRBJ2-2
V gene: TRBV9
CDR3 protein: CASGQGDTGELFF
CDR3 DNA: TGTGCCAGCGGACAGGGCGACACCGGGGAGCTGTTTTTT

D gene: -
clone size: many
J gene: TRBJ2-7
V gene: TRBV2
CDR3 protein: CASGELYEQYF
CDR3 DNA: TGTGCCAGCGGGGAACTCTACGAGCAGTACTTC

D gene: -
clone size: many
J gene: TRBJ1-1
V gene: TRBV7-9
CDR3 protein: CASSLEQKPWEAFF
CDR3 DNA: TGTGCCAGCAGCTTAGAACAGAAGCCGTGGGAAGCTTTCTTT

D gene: TRBD2
clone size: many
J gene: TRBJ2-3
V gene: TRBV2
CDR3 protein: CASRGLAGEEAQYF
CDR3 DNA: TGTGCCAGCAGGGGACTAGCGGGAGAGGAGGCGCAGTATTTT

D gene: -
clone size: many
J gene: TRBJ1-1
V gene: TRBV6-2/TRBV6-3
CDR3 protein: CASSSTGLEAFF
CDR3 DNA: TGTGCCAGCAGTTCTACAGGTCTTGAAGCTTTCTTT

D gene: TRBD2
clone size: -
J gene: TRBJ2-7
V gene: TRBV19
CDR3 protein: CASSIAGTNYEQYF
CDR3 DNA: TGTGCCAGTAGTATAGCCGGGACTAACTACGAGCAGTACTTC

D gene: TRBD1
clone size: many
J gene: TRBJ2-7
V gene: TRBV4-3
CDR3 protein: CASSQDRQGTYEQYF
CDR3 DNA: TGCGCCAGCAGCCAAGATCGACAGGGGACCTACGAGCAGTACTTC

D gene: -
clone size: -
J gene: TRBJ2-2
V gene: TRBV6-5
CDR3 protein: CASRGTATGELFF
CDR3 DNA: TGTGCCAGCAGAGGGACTGCCACCGGGGAGCTGTTTTTT

D gene: -
clone size: many
J gene: TRBJ1-2
V gene: TRBV6-5
CDR3 protein: CASSYTENYGYTF
CDR3 DNA: TGTGCCAGCAGTTATACAGAAAACTATGGCTACACCTTC

D gene: -
clone size: -
J gene: TRBJ1-1
V gene: TRBV7-9
CDR3 protein: CASSSIQGEGNTEAFF
CDR3 DNA: TGTGCCAGCAGCTCGATACAGGGAGAGGGTAACACTGAAGCTTTCTTT

D gene: TRBD2
clone size: -
J gene: TRBJ2-1
V gene: TRBV6-5
CDR3 protein: CASSYVSSGGDDEQFF
CDR3 DNA: TGTGCCAGCAGTTACGTTAGTAGCGGGGGGGACGATGAGCAGTTCTTC

D gene: TRBD1
clone size: many
J gene: TRBJ2-4
V gene: TRBV27
CDR3 protein: CASSWTGAKNIQYF
CDR3 DNA: TGTGCCAGCAGCTGGACAGGTGCCAAAAACATTCAGTACTTC

D gene: -
clone size: few
J gene: TRBJ2-1
V gene: TRBV15
CDR3 protein: CATSRLGPEQFF
CDR3 DNA: TGTGCCACCAGCAGACTCGGACCAGAGCAGTTCTTC

D gene: -
clone size: many
J gene: TRBJ2-5
V gene: TRBV28
CDR3 protein: CASSSWDRQETQYF
CDR3 DNA: TGTGCCAGCAGTTCATGGGACCGCCAAGAGACCCAGTACTTC

D gene: TRBD1
clone size: many
J gene: TRBJ2-3
V gene: TRBV20-1
CDR3 protein: CSASVQGAVDTQYF
CDR3 DNA: TGCAGTGCTTCCGTACAGGGGGCTGTGGATACGCAGTATTTT

D gene: TRBD1
clone size: few
J gene: TRBJ1-5
V gene: TRBV27
CDR3 protein: CASSLRTGEQPQHF
CDR3 DNA: TGTGCCAGCAGTTTAAGAACAGGGGAGCAGCCCCAGCATTTT

D gene: -
clone size: many
J gene: TRBJ2-7
V gene: TRBV4-2
CDR3 protein: CASSQSMGLRSYEQYF
CDR3 DNA: TGTGCCAGCAGCCAATCTATGGGCCTCCGCTCCTACGAGCAGTACTTC

D gene: TRBD1
clone size: many
J gene: TRBJ2-5
V gene: TRBV28
CDR3 protein: CASSPTDRGLQETQYF
CDR3 DNA: TGTGCCAGCAGTCCTACGGACAGGGGGCTGCAAGAGACCCAGTACTTC

D gene: -
clone size: many
J gene: TRBJ1-4
V gene: TRBV2
CDR3 protein: CASSEELGLNEKLFF
CDR3 DNA: TGTGCCAGCAGTGAAGAACTGGGTCTGAATGAAAAACTGTTTTTT